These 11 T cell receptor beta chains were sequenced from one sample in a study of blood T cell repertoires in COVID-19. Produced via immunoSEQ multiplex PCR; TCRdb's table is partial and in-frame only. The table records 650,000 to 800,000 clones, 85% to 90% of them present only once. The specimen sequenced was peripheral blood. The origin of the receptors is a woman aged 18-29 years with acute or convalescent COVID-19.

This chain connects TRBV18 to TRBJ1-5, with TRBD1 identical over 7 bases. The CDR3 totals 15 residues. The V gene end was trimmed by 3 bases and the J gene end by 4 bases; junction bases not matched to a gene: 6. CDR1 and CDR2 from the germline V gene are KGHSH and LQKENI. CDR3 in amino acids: CASSPSSGGNQPQHF. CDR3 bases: TGTGCCAGCTCACCTTCTTCAGGGGGGAATCAGCCCCAGCATTTT.

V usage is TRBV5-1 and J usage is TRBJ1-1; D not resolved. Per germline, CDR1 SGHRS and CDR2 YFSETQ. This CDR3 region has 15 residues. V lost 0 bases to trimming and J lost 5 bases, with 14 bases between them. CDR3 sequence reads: CASSLVAATGTEAFF. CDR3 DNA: TGCGCCAGCAGCTTGGTGGCAGCCACGGGTACTGAAGCTTTCTTT.

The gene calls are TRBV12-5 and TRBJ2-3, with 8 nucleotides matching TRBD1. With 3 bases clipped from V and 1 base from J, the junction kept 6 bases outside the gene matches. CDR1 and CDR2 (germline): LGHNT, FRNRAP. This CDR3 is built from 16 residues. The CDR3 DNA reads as TGTGCTAGTGGTTTCATACCGGGACAGGGCACAGATACGCAGTATTTT. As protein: CASGFIPGQGTDTQYF.

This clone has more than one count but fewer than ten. This chain's CDR3 is CASSLAQDMNTEAFF. CDR3 nucleotide sequence: TGTGCCAGCAGCTTGGCCCAGGACATGAACACTGAAGCTTTCTTT. The chain recombines TRBV5-5 with TRBJ1-1, with D tentatively TRBD1 (5 bases). This CDR3 has 15 residues. V was trimmed by 0 bases and J by 0 bases, leaving 9 bases between them. Germline CDR1 is SGHKS and CDR2 is YYEKEE (reference sequence).

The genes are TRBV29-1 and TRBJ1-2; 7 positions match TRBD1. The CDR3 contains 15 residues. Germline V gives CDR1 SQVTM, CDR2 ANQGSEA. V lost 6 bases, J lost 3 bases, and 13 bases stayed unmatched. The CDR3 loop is CSVQGEFLGYYGYTF. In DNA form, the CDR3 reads TGCAGCGTCCAGGGGGAGTTCTTGGGGTACTATGGCTACACCTTC. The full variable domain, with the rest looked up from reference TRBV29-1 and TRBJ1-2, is SAVISQKPSRDICQRGTSLTIQCQVDSQVTMMFWYRQQPGQSLTLIATANQGSEATYESGFVIDKFPISRPNLTFSTLTVSNMSPEDSSIYLCSVQGEFLGYYGYTFGSGTRLTVV.

For the CDR3, the DNA is TGTGCCAGCAGTGACTCCCCAACCCTTGATAGCGGTGAGCAGTTCTTC. Translated, it gives CASSDSPTLDSGEQFF. The genes are TRBV6-4 and TRBJ2-1; the D gene is possibly TRBD2 (6 bases). The CDR3 spans 16 residues. Germline V gene sequence: CDR1 MRHNA, CDR2 SNTAGT. The V end lost 0 bases, the J end lost 9 bases, and 18 bases lay between the germline ends.

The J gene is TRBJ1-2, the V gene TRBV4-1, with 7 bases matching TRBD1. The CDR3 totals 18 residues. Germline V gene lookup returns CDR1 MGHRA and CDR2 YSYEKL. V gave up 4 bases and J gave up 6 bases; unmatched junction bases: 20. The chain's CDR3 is CASSPLNVEGARRNGYTF. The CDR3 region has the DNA TGCGCCAGCAGCCCATTAAATGTTGAGGGGGCGAGGAGGAATGGCTACACCTTC.

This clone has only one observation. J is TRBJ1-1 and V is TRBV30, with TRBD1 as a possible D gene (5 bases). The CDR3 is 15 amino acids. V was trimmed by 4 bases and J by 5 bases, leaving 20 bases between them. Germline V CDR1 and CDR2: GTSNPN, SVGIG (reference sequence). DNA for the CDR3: TGTGCCTGGACCCGAGGTGGGGGGAGGGCAACTGAAGCTTTCTTT. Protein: CAWTRGGGRATEAFF.

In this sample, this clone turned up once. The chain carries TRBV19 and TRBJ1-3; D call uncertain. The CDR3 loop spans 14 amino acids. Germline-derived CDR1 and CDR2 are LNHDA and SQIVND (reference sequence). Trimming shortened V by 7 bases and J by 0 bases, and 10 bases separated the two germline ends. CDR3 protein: CASTRQNSGNTIYF. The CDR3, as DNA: TGTGCCAGTACCCGACAAAACTCTGGAAACACCATATATTTT.

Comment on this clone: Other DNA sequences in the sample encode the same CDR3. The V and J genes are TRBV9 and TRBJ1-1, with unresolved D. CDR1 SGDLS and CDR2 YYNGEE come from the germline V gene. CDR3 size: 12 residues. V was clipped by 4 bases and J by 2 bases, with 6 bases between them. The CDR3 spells CASSPGNTEAFF. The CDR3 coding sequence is TGTGCCAGCAGCCCAGGAAACACTGAAGCTTTCTTT. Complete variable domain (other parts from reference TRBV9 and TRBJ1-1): DSGVTQTPKHLITATGQRVTLRCSPRSGDLSVYWYQQSLDQGLQFLIQYYNGEERAKGNILERFSAQQFPDLHSELNLSSLELGDSALYFCASSPGNTEAFFGQGTRLTVV.

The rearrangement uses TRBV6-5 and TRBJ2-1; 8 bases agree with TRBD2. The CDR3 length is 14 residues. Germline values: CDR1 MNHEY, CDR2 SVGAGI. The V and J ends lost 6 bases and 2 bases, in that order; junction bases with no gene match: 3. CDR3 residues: CASRIAGTYNEQFF. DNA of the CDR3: TGTGCCAGCAGAATAGCGGGAACCTACAATGAGCAGTTCTTC.